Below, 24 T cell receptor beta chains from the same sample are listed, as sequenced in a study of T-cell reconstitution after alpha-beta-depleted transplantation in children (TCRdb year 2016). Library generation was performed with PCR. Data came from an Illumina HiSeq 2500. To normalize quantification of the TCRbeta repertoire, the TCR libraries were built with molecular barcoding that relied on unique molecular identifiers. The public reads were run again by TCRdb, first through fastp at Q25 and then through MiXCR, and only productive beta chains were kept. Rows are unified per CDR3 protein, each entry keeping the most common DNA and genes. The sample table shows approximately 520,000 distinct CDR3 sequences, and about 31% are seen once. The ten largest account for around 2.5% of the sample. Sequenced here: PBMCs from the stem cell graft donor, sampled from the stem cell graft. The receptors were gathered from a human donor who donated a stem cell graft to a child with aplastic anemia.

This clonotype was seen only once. The CDR3: CATSDPGQGNYNEQFF. In DNA form, the CDR3 reads TGTGCCACCAGTGATCCCGGACAGGGCAACTACAATGAGCAGTTCTTC. V is TRBV24-1 and J is TRBJ2-1; TRBD1 aligns across 8 bases. There are 16 residues in the CDR3. The V gene's germline CDR1 is KGHDR and CDR2 SFDVKD. With V trimmed by 3 bases and J by 3 bases, 6 bases remained unmatched.

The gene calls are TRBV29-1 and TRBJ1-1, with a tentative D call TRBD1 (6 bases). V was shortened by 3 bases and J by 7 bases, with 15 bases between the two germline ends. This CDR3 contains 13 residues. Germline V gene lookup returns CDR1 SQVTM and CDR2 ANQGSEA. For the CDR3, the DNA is TGCAGCGTTGACGGGCAGGGGATCGATGAAGCTTTCTTT. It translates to CSVDGQGIDEAFF.

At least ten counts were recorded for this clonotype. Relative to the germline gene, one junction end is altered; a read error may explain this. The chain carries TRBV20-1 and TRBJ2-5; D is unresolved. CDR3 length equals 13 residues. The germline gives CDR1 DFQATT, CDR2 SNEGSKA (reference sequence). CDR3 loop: CSARDQRLEIQYF. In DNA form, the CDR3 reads TGCAGTGCTAGAGATCAACGGCTAGAGATCCAGTACTTC.

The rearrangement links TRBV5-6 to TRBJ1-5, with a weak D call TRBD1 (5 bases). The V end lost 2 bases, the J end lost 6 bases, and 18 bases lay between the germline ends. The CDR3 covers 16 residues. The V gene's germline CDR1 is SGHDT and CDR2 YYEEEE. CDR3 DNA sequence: TGTGCCAGCAGCTTCTTCCTGGGGACGGATAGTCAGCCCCAGCATTTT. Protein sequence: CASSFFLGTDSQPQHF.

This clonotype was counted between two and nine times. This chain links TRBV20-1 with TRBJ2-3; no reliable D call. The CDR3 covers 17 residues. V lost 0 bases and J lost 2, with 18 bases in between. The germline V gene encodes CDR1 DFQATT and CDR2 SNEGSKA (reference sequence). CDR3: CSARDRSERPLTDTQYF. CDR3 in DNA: TGCAGTGCTAGAGATCGAAGCGAACGACCCCTCACAGATACGCAGTATTTT.

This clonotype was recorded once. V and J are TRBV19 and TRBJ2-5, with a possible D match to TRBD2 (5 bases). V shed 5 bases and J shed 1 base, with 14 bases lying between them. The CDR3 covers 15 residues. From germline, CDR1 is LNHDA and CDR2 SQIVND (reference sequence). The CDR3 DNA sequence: TGTGCCAGTAGTGCGGGTGGTGGGCCCCAAGAGACCCAGTACTTC. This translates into CASSAGGGPQETQYF. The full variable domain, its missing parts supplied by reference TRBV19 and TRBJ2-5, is DGGITQSPKYLFRKEGQNVTLSCEQNLNHDAMYWYRQDPGQGLRLIYYSQIVNDFQKGDIAEGYSVSREKKESFPLTVTSAQKNPTAFYLCASSAGGGPQETQYFGPGTRLLVL.

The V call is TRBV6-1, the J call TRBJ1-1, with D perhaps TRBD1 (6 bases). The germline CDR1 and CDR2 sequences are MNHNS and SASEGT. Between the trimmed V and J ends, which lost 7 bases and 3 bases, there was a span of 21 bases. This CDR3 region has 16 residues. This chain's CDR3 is CASKRDTGRWDTEAFF. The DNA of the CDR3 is TGTGCCAGCAAGAGGGACACCGGAAGGTGGGACACTGAAGCTTTCTTT.

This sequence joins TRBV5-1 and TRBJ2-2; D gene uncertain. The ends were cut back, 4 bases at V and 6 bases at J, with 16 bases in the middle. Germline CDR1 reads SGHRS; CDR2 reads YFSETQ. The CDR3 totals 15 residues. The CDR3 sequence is CASSDQVVGSGELFF. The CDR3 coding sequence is TGCGCCAGCAGCGATCAGGTTGTGGGGTCCGGGGAGCTGTTTTTT.

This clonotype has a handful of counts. CDR3 in DNA: TGTGCCAGCAGCCTGGACCGAGCGGGAGGCCTCTCCTACGAGCAGTACTTC. This codes for CASSLDRAGGLSYEQYF. The V gene is TRBV7-2, the J gene TRBJ2-7, with 9 bases fitting TRBD2. The V gene's germline CDR1 is SGHTA and CDR2 FQGNSA. CDR3 length equals 17 residues. After removal of 5 bases from V and 0 bases from J, the junction contained 11 bases not matched to a gene.

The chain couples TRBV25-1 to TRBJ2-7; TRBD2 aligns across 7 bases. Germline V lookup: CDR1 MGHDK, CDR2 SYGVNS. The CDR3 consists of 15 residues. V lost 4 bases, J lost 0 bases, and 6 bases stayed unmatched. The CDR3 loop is CASSAWAGDSYEQYF. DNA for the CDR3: TGTGCCAGCAGTGCGTGGGCGGGGGACTCCTACGAGCAGTACTTC.

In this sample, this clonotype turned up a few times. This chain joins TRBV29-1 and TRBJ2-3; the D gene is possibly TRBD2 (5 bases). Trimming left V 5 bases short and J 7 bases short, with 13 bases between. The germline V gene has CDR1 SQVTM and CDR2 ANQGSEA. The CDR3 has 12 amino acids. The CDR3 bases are TGCAGCGTTACCATTGAGCGGAATACGCAGTATTTT. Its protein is CSVTIERNTQYF.

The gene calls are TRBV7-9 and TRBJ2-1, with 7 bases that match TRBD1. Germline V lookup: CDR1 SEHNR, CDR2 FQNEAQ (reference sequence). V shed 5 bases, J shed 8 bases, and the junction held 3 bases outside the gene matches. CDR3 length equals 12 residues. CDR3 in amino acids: CASSRQGDEQFF. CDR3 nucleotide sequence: TGTGCCAGCAGCAGACAGGGCGATGAGCAGTTCTTC. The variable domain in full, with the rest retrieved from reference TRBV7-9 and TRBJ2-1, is DTGVSQNPRHKITKRGQNVTFRCDPISEHNRLYWYRQTLGQGPEFLTYFQNEAQLEKSRLLSDRFSAERPKGSFSTLEIQRTEQGDSAMYLCASSRQGDEQFFGPGTRLTVL.

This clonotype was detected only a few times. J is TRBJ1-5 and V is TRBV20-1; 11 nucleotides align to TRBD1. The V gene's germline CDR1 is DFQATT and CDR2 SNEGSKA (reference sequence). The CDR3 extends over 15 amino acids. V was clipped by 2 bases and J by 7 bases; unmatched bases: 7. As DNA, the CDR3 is TGCAGTGCTAGACGGACAGGGGGCGGGAACCAGCCCCAGCATTTT. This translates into CSARRTGGGNQPQHF.

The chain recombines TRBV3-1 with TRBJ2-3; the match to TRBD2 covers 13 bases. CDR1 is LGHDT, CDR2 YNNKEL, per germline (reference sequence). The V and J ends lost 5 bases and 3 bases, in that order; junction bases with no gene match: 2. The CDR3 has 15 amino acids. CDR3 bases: TGTGCCAGCAGCGAGACTAGCGGGAGGACAGATACGCAGTATTTT. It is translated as CASSETSGRTDTQYF.

The CDR3 DNA reads as TGCAGCGCCGACAGGGACCTAGGGGCCTACAATGAGCAGTTCTTC. This translates into CSADRDLGAYNEQFF. The J gene is TRBJ2-1, the V gene TRBV29-1; 7 nucleotides match TRBD1. The CDR3 covers 15 residues. Germline CDR1 reads SQVTM; CDR2 reads ANQGSEA. With V trimmed by 7 bases and J by 2 bases, 11 bases remained unmatched.

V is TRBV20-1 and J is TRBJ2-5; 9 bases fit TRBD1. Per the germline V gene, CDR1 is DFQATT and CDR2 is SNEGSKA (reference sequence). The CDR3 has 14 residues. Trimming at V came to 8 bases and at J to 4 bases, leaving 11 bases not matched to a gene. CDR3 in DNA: TGCAGTCCAATACAGGGGGCGATGGTAGAGACCCAGTACTTC. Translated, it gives CSPIQGAMVETQYF.

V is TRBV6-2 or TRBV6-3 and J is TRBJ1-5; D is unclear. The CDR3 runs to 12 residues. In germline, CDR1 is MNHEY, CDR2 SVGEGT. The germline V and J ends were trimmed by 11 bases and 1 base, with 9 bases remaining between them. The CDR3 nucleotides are TGTGCCCCGGAAAAGAGCAATCAGCCCCAGCATTTT. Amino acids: CAPEKSNQPQHF.

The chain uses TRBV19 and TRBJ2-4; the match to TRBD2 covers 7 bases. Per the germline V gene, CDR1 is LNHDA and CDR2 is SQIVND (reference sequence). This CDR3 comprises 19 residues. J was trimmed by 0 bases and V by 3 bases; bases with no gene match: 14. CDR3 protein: CASSIFAKGRVSAKNIQYF. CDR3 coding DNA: TGTGCCAGTAGTATCTTCGCCAAGGGGAGGGTGTCAGCCAAAAACATTCAGTACTTC.

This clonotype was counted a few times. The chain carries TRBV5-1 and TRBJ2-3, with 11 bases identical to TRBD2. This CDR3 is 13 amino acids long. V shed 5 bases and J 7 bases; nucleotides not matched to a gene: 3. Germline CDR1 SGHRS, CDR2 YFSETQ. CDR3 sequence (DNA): TGCGCCAGCAGACTAGCGGGAGAACATACGCAGTATTTT. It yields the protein CASRLAGEHTQYF.

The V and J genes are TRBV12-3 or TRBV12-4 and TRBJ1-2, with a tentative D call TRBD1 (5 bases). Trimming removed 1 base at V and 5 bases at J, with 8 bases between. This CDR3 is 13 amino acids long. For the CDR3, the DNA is TGTGCCAGCAGTTTAGAGGGGCTGTATGGCTACACCTTC. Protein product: CASSLEGLYGYTF.

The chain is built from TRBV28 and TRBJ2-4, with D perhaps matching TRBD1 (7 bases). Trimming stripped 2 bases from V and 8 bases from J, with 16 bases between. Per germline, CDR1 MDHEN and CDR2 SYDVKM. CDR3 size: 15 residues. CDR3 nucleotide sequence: TGTGCCAGCAGTTTAGCGGAGGGGGCGAGATACATTCAGTACTTC. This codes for CASSLAEGARYIQYF.

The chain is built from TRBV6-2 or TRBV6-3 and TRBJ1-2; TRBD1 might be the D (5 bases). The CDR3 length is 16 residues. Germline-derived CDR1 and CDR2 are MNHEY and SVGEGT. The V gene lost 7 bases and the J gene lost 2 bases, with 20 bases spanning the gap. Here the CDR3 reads CASTHPGRPRNYGYTF. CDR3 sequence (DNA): TGTGCCAGCACCCACCCGGGACGGCCTAGGAACTATGGCTACACCTTC.

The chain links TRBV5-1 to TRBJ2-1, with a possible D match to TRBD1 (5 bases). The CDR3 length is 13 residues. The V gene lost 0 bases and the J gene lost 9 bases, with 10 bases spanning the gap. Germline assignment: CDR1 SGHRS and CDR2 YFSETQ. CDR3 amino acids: CASSLVAGIEQFF. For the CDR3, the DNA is TGCGCCAGCAGCTTGGTAGCAGGGATTGAGCAGTTCTTC. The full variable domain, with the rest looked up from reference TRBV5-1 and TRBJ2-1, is KAGVTQTPRYLIKTRGQQVTLSCSPISGHRSVSWYQQTPGQGLQFLFEYFSETQRNKGNFPGRFSGRQFSNSRSEMNVSTLELGDSALYLCASSLVAGIEQFFGPGTRLTVL.

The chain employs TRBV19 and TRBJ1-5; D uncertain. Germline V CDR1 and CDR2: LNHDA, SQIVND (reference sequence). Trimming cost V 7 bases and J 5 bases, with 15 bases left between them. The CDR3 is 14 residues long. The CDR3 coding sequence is TGTGCCAGTACCCGGGAGAGAGCGGATCAGCCCCAGCATTTT. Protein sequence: CASTRERADQPQHF. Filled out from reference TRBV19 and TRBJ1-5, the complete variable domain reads DGGITQSPKYLFRKEGQNVTLSCEQNLNHDAMYWYRQDPGQGLRLIYYSQIVNDFQKGDIAEGYSVSREKKESFPLTVTSAQKNPTAFYLCASTRERADQPQHFGDGTRLSIL.